Listed below are T cell receptor beta chains from one sample, sequenced in a study of blood T cells in healthy people across ages. TCRdb processed the 5' RACE reads anew with MiXCR; each CDR3 protein has one entry. This sample has approximately 770,000 distinct CDR3 sequences; 55% to 75% occur once, and the top ten carry 20% to 25%. Sequencing was carried out using blood. These TCRs come from a man aged 30-40 years in good health. The conserved cysteine and the conserved F or W are not part of the CDR3 here.

len	v_gene	j_gene	CDR3aa
9	TRBV29-1	TRBJ1-2	SVAKGGGYT
14	TRBV4-3	TRBJ2-1	ASSQAARYASNEQF
12	TRBV27	TRBJ2-5	ASSFSSPYETQY
12	TRBV7-6	TRBJ2-7	ASSLELDANEQY
11	TRBV6-2/TRBV6-3	TRBJ2-3	ASSAGLVYTQY
14	TRBV7-2	TRBJ1-5	ASSLPSLGHGQPQH
14	TRBV15	TRBJ2-1	ATSRDVWDRGNEQF
12	TRBV4-3	TRBJ1-2	ASSTGGENYGYT
12	TRBV14	TRBJ2-1	ASSQEAGSNEQF
15	TRBV6-5	TRBJ2-6	ASSLTGNGPGANVLT
10	TRBV3-1	TRBJ2-2	ASGQITGELF
13	TRBV6-6	TRBJ1-5	ASSPEGGHRQPQH
12	TRBV10-3	TRBJ1-1	AISERVGNTEAF
10	TRBV2	TRBJ2-5	ASGRRQETQY
12	TRBV10-1	TRBJ2-7	ASSESKGQVEQY
10	TRBV7-9	TRBJ1-2	ASSTGTGGYT
12	TRBV25-1	TRBJ2-7	ASSPAGSDREQY
10	TRBV12-3/TRBV12-4	TRBJ2-7	ASSFRSYEQY
11	TRBV5-1	TRBJ1-4	ASSTGLGEKLF
11	TRBV27	TRBJ2-1	ASSLTRGNEQF
14	TRBV28	TRBJ2-1	ASSLTGGGAWDEQF
11	TRBV25-1	TRBJ1-5	ASSLGGRQPQH
13	TRBV6-1	TRBJ1-2	ASSDRVQGADGYT
14	TRBV27	TRBJ2-7	ASSLSSGGPPYEQY
10	TRBV5-5	TRBJ2-7	ASSPGPREQY
12	TRBV7-2	TRBJ2-7	ASRTGTGAYEQY
10	TRBV30	.	AWRGIGETQY
11	TRBV6-2/TRBV6-3	TRBJ2-1	ATGTRLYNEQF
10	TRBV5-1	TRBJ1-2	ASSSTEYGYT
11	TRBV20-1	TRBJ2-7	GAGLRSSYEQY
13	TRBV12-3/TRBV12-4	TRBJ2-1	ASRRGGAPYNEQF
12	TRBV12-3/TRBV12-4	TRBJ1-4	ASSPGSTNEKLF
11	TRBV20-1	TRBJ2-5	SARLGLWETQY
14	TRBV20-1	.	SASTAGTILFYEQY
11	TRBV29-1	TRBJ1-2	SATGGSYGGYT
12	TRBV29-1	TRBJ2-3	SVCVTGTTDTQY
15	TRBV12-5	TRBJ1-4	ASGSPLYGQGTEKLF
12	TRBV29-1	TRBJ2-1	SVAVDATANEQF
11	TRBV5-1	TRBJ2-1	ASSSDSYNEQF
15	TRBV6-1	.	ASSSNPPGQGGETQY
13	TRBV20-1	TRBJ2-1	SAFRGDSIKETQF
14	TRBV15	TRBJ2-1	ATSSPGTDSYNEQF
11	TRBV29-1	TRBJ1-4	SVERGVGEKLF
13	TRBV5-1	TRBJ2-3	ASSLALDGRDTQY
11	TRBV20-1	TRBJ2-5	SASREGQETQY
12	TRBV28	TRBJ1-6	ASNPGTKNSLLH
14	TRBV4-2	TRBJ1-4	ASSQEREVFNEKLF
15	TRBV4-2	TRBJ2-3	ASSQAATSGGVDTQY
11	TRBV20-1	TRBJ2-7	SAREDIAYEQY
12	TRBV6-5	TRBJ1-2	ASSYSEGAYGYT
14	TRBV28	TRBJ2-6	ASSSLSLTGANVLT
12	TRBV12-3/TRBV12-4	TRBJ1-1	ASSVAGRGTEAF
13	TRBV20-1	TRBJ2-7	SARPPTGTFYEQY
16	TRBV24-1	TRBJ1-5	ATSDSVGAGDGDQPQH
8	TRBV20-1	TRBJ2-5	SAWGGAQY
14	TRBV4-1	TRBJ1-2	ASRPNDRDGNYGYT
13	TRBV28	TRBJ1-2	ASNPARVPNYGYT